Listed below are T cell receptor beta chains from one sample, sequenced in a study of blood T cells in healthy people across ages. TCRdb re-derived calls from the 5' RACE reads in MiXCR, one entry per CDR3 protein. The sample lists about 2 million distinct CDR3 sequences, roughly 50% occurring once. The sequenced sample consisted of blood. These receptors were obtained from a woman aged 40 to 50 in good health. CDR3s include the opening cysteine and the closing phenylalanine or tryptophan. A D gene is named only where the DNA matches it firmly. Clone size is given for some rows only: seen once, a few or many times, or a class if the clone is expanded.

J gene,clone size,D gene,CDR3 length,V gene,CDR3 DNA,CDR3 protein
TRBJ2-7,few,-,13,TRBV4-3,TGCGCCAGCAGCCAAGATCCCGTCCTCGAGCAGTACTTC,CASSQDPVLEQYF
TRBJ1-5,-,-,15,TRBV6-6,TGTGCCAGCAGGAAGGACAGTCTCTTCAATCAGCCCCAGCATTTT,CASRKDSLFNQPQHF
TRBJ2-1,-,TRBD2,15,TRBV7-9,TGTGCCAGCAGCCCTCGAGCGGGGGGCGAGAACGAGCAGTTCTTC,CASSPRAGGENEQFF
TRBJ2-7,few,-,15,TRBV12-3/TRBV12-4,TGTGCCAGCAGTTCGGTCACGTCCCGTTCCTACGAGCAGTACTTC,CASSSVTSRSYEQYF
TRBJ2-1,few,TRBD2,15,TRBV4-3,TGCGCCAGCAGCCAAGGCGGGGGGGGCCAGCATGAGCAGTTCTTC,CASSQGGGGQHEQFF
TRBJ2-5,-,-,14,TRBV2,TGTGCCAGCAGTGAAGACAGGACCCAAGAGACCCAGTACTTC,CASSEDRTQETQYF
TRBJ2-7,few,TRBD1,15,TRBV20-1,TGCAGTGCTAGAGATCCCGCAGGGGGTTCCTACGAGCAGTACTTC,CSARDPAGGSYEQYF
TRBJ2-1,few,-,14,TRBV2,TGTGCCAGCACCTCGCGGGCGGCCTACAATGAGCAGTTCTTC,CASTSRAAYNEQFF
TRBJ1-4,-,-,12,TRBV15,TGTGCCACCAGCACTACCTTGGGAAAACTGTTTTTT,CATSTTLGKLFF
TRBJ1-4,-,-,15,TRBV12-3/TRBV12-4,TGTGCCAGCAGTCGAAGACAGTCAACTAATGAAAAACTGTTTTTT,CASSRRQSTNEKLFF
TRBJ2-3,few,-,15,TRBV6-1,TGTGCCAGCAGTGGGGGTTTAAAGTACACAGATACGCAGTATTTT,CASSGGLKYTDTQYF
TRBJ2-7,few,TRBD2,17,TRBV5-1,TGCGCCAGCACGAGAGCGGGGGCCGATCTGGGGTACTACGAGCAGTACTTC,CASTRAGADLGYYEQYF
TRBJ1-5,few,-,13,TRBV10-3,TGTGCCATCACGGGCAGCCTCAATCAGCCCCAGCATTTT,CAITGSLNQPQHF
TRBJ2-6,few,-,18,TRBV7-2,TGTGCCAGCAGCTTAGTCCCCAGGGTCTTCTCTGGGGCCAACGTCCTGACTTTC,CASSLVPRVFSGANVLTF
TRBJ2-1,-,-,15,TRBV6-5,TGTGCCAGCGGCTCAACGGGGGGCCCCTACAATGAGCAGTTCTTC,CASGSTGGPYNEQFF
TRBJ2-3,-,TRBD2,16,TRBV9,TGTGCCAGCAGCGTAGAAGGAGCGGGGGGGCGGGATACGCAGTATTTT,CASSVEGAGGRDTQYF
TRBJ2-7,-,-,13,TRBV6-2/TRBV6-3,TGTGCCAGCAGAGACCCAGGGGACTACGAGCAGTACTTC,CASRDPGDYEQYF
TRBJ2-3,-,-,16,TRBV5-1,TGCGCCAGCAGCTATTCGACGGGACAATCCACAGATACGCAGTATTTT,CASSYSTGQSTDTQYF
TRBJ1-5,-,-,16,TRBV20-1,TGCAGTGCTAGCCCACAAGAGACTTATAGCAATCAGCCCCAGCATTTT,CSASPQETYSNQPQHF
TRBJ2-3,few,-,14,TRBV20-1,TGCAGTGCTAGAGATCAAGGGGTGTCAGATACGCAGTATTTT,CSARDQGVSDTQYF
TRBJ2-7,-,-,15,TRBV5-1,TGCGCCAGCAGCCAAGGGACAGAAAGGGACTGCGAGCAGTACTTC,CASSQGTERDCEQYF
TRBJ1-4,-,TRBD1,16,TRBV4-2,TGTGCCAGCAGCCCAACCACAGGGGAGCTATCTGAAAAACTGTTTTTT,CASSPTTGELSEKLFF